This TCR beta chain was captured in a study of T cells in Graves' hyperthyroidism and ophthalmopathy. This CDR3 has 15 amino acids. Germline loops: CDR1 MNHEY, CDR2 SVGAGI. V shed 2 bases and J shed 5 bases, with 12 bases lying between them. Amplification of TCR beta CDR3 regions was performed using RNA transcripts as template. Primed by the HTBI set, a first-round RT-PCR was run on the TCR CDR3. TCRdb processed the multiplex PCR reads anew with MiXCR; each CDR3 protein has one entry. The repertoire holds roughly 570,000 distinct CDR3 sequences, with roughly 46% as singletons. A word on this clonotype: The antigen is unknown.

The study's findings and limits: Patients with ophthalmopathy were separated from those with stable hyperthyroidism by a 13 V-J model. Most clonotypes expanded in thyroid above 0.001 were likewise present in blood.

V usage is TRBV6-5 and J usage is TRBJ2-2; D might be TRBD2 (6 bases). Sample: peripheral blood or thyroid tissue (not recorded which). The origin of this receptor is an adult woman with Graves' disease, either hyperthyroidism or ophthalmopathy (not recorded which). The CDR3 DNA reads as TGTGCCAGCAGTTACGGCACGGGAGATACCGGGGAGCTGTTTTTT. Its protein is CASSYGTGDTGELFF.